Below are 11 T cell receptor beta chains sequenced from a single sample in a study of shared clonotypes between healthy human individuals. The data were produced by immunoSEQ multiplex PCR, yet TCRdb's version contains in-frame clones alone and is incomplete. The profile shows about 960,000 clones, about 80% of them singletons. Sequencing was done on a sample of memory CD4+ T cells sorted from blood. Subset specified: CD45RA-negative fraction. Receptors were obtained from a man younger than 30 in good health.

The chain recombines TRBV5-5 with TRBJ1-1; possibly TRBD1 for D (5 bases). The CDR3 spans 13 residues. Trimming shortened V by 6 bases and J by 6 bases, and 15 bases separated the two germline ends. Germline V lookup: CDR1 SGHKS, CDR2 YYEKEE (reference sequence). The CDR3 region is CASTLLGPAEAFF. The CDR3, as DNA: TGTGCCAGCACCCTTCTGGGACCGGCTGAAGCTTTCTTT. The complete variable domain, with remaining parts taken from reference TRBV5-5 and TRBJ1-1, reads DAGVTQSPTHLIKTRGQQVTLRCSPISGHKSVSWYQQVLGQGPQFIFQYYEKEERGRGNFPDRFSARQFPNYSSELNVNALLLGDSALYLCASTLLGPAEAFFGQGTRLTVV.

The chain uses TRBV19 and TRBJ1-1; D possibly corresponds to TRBD1 (5 bases). The CDR3 has 15 residues. Germline-derived CDR1 and CDR2 are LNHDA and SQIVND (reference sequence). Trimming removed 0 bases from V and 5 bases from J, with 13 bases in between. The CDR3 loop reads CASSIDQLGQTEAFF. The CDR3 nucleotides are TGTGCCAGTAGTATAGATCAACTGGGGCAAACTGAAGCTTTCTTT.

This chain uses TRBV12-2 with TRBJ1-5; the D segment call TRBD1 is taken from the table without a DNA check. TRBV12-2 is tagged as a pseudogene. The CDR3 extends over 13 amino acids. The CDR3 bases are TGTGCAAGTCGCTTGACAGGGGAACAGCCCCAGCATTTT. Protein sequence: CASRLTGEQPQHF.

The rearrangement uses TRBV6-1 and TRBJ2-5; 11 bases align to TRBD1. Trimming cost V 8 bases and J 1 base; bases outside gene matches: 6. Germline assignment: CDR1 MNHNS and CDR2 SASEGT. This CDR3 is 15 amino acids long. The CDR3 spells CASSGTGGLQETQYF. The CDR3 nucleotides read TGTGCCAGCTCCGGGACAGGGGGGCTCCAAGAGACCCAGTACTTC.

The chain joins TRBV5-6 to TRBJ1-1; D might be TRBD1 (5 bases). This CDR3 contains 16 residues. V lost 0 bases and J lost 0, with 12 bases in between. Germline values: CDR1 SGHDT, CDR2 YYEEEE. This chain's CDR3 is CASSLVAGVMNTEAFF. As DNA, the CDR3 is TGTGCCAGCAGCTTGGTAGCGGGGGTAATGAACACTGAAGCTTTCTTT.

The chain recombines TRBV9 with TRBJ1-2; D possibly corresponds to TRBD1 (5 bases). Germline loops: CDR1 SGDLS, CDR2 YYNGEE. The CDR3 totals 17 residues. The ends were cut back, 4 bases at V and 4 bases at J, with 23 bases in the middle. The CDR3 spells CASSPLTGTSTFYGYTF. CDR3 sequence (DNA): TGTGCCAGCAGCCCCTTAACCGGGACTTCGACCTTCTATGGCTACACCTTC.

The gene calls are TRBV6-5 and TRBJ1-6, with unresolved D. The CDR3 length is 12 residues. Trimming left V 6 bases short and J 6 bases short, with 6 bases between. Germline V CDR1 and CDR2: MNHEY, SVGAGI. The CDR3 bases are TGTGCCAGCAGAAGGGCTAATTCACCCCTCCACTTT. Encoded protein: CASRRANSPLHF.

V is TRBV4-3 and J is TRBJ2-7; weak D call: TRBD2 (7 bases). Germline CDR1 reads LGHNA; CDR2 reads YSLEER. This CDR3 comprises 17 residues. Trimming shortened V by 0 bases and J by 3 bases, and 18 bases separated the two germline ends. The CDR3, as DNA: TGCGCCAGCAGCCAAGATGGGGGGGCTAGCGGACGCTACGAGCAGTACTTC. This gives the protein CASSQDGGASGRYEQYF.

The rearrangement joins TRBV4-1 to TRBJ2-1; D is uncertain. The germline gives CDR1 MGHRA, CDR2 YSYEKL. The CDR3 spans 13 residues. V was cut by 3 bases and J by 2 bases, with 5 bases left in between. The CDR3 here is CASSQNAYNEQFF. CDR3 in DNA: TGCGCCAGCAGCCAGAACGCCTACAATGAGCAGTTCTTC.

The sample holds one count of this clone. V usage is TRBV14 and J usage is TRBJ2-2; D gene uncertain. This CDR3 region has 14 residues. Trimming cost V 4 bases and J 5 bases, with 11 bases left between them. The germline CDR1 and CDR2 sequences are SGHDN and FVKESK. The CDR3 nucleotides read TGTGCCAGCAGCCGTCAAGTGGTGACCGGGGAGCTGTTTTTT. Protein: CASSRQVVTGELFF.

This clone turned up a few times. Other DNA variants within this sample encode the same CDR3. CDR3 in amino acids: CASSLTAGGSYEQYF. CDR3 nucleotide sequence: TGCGCCAGCAGCTTGACGGCAGGGGGTTCCTACGAGCAGTACTTC. The V call is TRBV5-1, the J call TRBJ2-7; TRBD1 matches 7 bases. The CDR3 is 15 residues long. Germline V gives CDR1 SGHRS, CDR2 YFSETQ. V gave up 1 base and J gave up 1 base; unmatched junction bases: 5.